Presented here are 9 T cell receptor beta chains from one specimen sequenced in a study of CD8 T cells in ankylosing spondylitis. In TCRdb, the 5' RACE reads were re-called with MiXCR into one record per CDR3 protein. The repertoire consists of 200,000 to 250,000 distinct CDR3 sequences, with 8% to 11% occurring once and the leading ten covering around 3%. Source material: blood, either unsorted or a sorted T cell fraction (not recorded which). The receptors derive from a male donor with ankylosing spondylitis or in good health (not recorded which).

V usage is TRBV4-2 and J usage is TRBJ2-1; D might be TRBD1 (5 bases). The CDR3 runs 16 residues. Between the trimmed V and J ends, which lost 0 bases and 10 bases, there was a span of 19 bases. Germline V CDR1 and CDR2: LGHNA, YNFKEQ. CDR3 DNA sequence: TGTGCCAGCAGCCAAGAGATGGCAGGGCTTGGTAGAGAGCAGTTCTTC. Its translation: CASSQEMAGLGREQFF.

This clonotype was found many times. The chain combines TRBV6-5 with TRBJ2-5; a possible D gene is TRBD2 (6 bases). Germline CDR1 and CDR2: MNHEY and SVGAGI. Trimming cost V 2 bases and J 5 bases, with 15 bases left between them. The length of the CDR3 is 15 residues. This chain's CDR3 is CASSYRTGVVETQYF. The CDR3 DNA is TGTGCCAGCAGTTACAGGACGGGGGTCGTCGAGACCCAGTACTTC.

This clonotype was recorded many times. J is TRBJ1-1 and V is TRBV5-1; D may be TRBD1 (6 bases). Per germline, CDR1 SGHRS and CDR2 YFSETQ. The CDR3 contains 16 residues. Trimming cost V 1 base and J 2 bases, with 15 bases left between them. The DNA for the CDR3 is TGCGCCAGCAGCTTGAGCTTACCAGGGGACAACACTGAAGCTTTCTTT. It is translated as CASSLSLPGDNTEAFF.

This clonotype has only a few counts. A read error is possible here, since a much larger clone lies one base away. The chain is built from TRBV5-6 and TRBJ1-1, with D possibly being TRBD1 (5 bases). This CDR3 spans 14 amino acids. V was shortened by 4 bases and J by 4 bases, with 14 bases between the two germline ends. The germline V gene has CDR1 SGHDT and CDR2 YYEEEE. CDR3 residues: CASSTGGVSTEAFF. The CDR3, as DNA: TGTGCCAGCAGCACCGGAGGGGTGAGCACTGAAGCTTTCTTT.

Ten or more counts support this clonotype. V is TRBV12-3 or TRBV12-4 and J is TRBJ2-7; 7 positions match TRBD2. CDR3 length equals 14 residues. Trimming cost V 1 base and J 5 bases; bases outside gene matches: 5. The chain's CDR3 is CASSLEGLADEQYF. CDR3 coding DNA: TGTGCCAGCAGTTTAGAGGGGCTAGCGGACGAGCAGTACTTC.

The chain carries TRBV11-1 and TRBJ2-6; the match to TRBD1 covers 10 bases. Germline V CDR1 and CDR2: SGHAT, FQDESV (reference sequence). The V and J ends lost 7 bases and 6 bases, in that order; junction bases with no gene match: 18. The CDR3 has 19 amino acids. CDR3 in amino acids: CASNTASGQGGSEANVLTF. The DNA of the CDR3 is TGTGCCAGCAACACTGCCTCCGGACAGGGGGGTTCGGAGGCCAACGTCCTGACTTTC.

Ten or more counts support this clonotype. The CDR3 reads CASNPHGDREETQYF. In nucleotides, the CDR3 is TGTGCCAGCAACCCCCATGGAGACAGAGAAGAGACCCAGTACTTC. The chain recombines TRBV9 with TRBJ2-5, with a possible D match to TRBD1 (5 bases). Trimming stripped 6 bases from V and 3 bases from J, with 18 bases between. The CDR3 covers 15 residues. The V gene's germline CDR1 is SGDLS and CDR2 YYNGEE.

This clonotype was picked up many times. The gene calls are TRBV6-5 and TRBJ1-1, with D possibly TRBD1 on 5 matching bases. CDR3 length equals 12 residues. Germline lookup yields CDR1 MNHEY and CDR2 SVGAGI. Trimming removed 11 bases at V and 4 bases at J, with 14 bases between. This chain's CDR3 is CASFRGVTEAFF. The CDR3 DNA reads TGTGCCTCCTTTCGGGGGGTCACTGAAGCTTTCTTT.

This clonotype showed up many times. The chain couples TRBV19 to TRBJ1-1; D is unclear. V lost 8 bases to trimming and J lost 11 bases, with 27 bases between them. The CDR3 has 15 residues. Germline values: CDR1 LNHDA, CDR2 SQIVND (reference sequence). The CDR3 is CASSGLGSGLFGAFF. The DNA of the CDR3 is TGTGCCAGTTCGGGCTTGGGCAGTGGACTTTTTGGGGCTTTCTTT.